The present T cell receptor (beta chain) was sequenced within a study of CD8 T cells in Susac syndrome. With random hexamers, about 0.5 to 1 ug RNA was reverse transcribed. Multiplex PCR with immunoSEQ amplified the TCR beta CDR3 across 54 Vbeta and 13 Jbeta. TCRdb re-analysed the immunoSEQ multiplex PCR reads in MiXCR, keeping a single row per CDR3 protein. This table holds approximately 200,000 distinct CDR3 sequences, roughly 96% found once. There are 13 residues in the CDR3. Germline CDR1 is SQVTM and CDR2 is ANQGSEA. V gave up 4 bases and J gave up 3 bases; unmatched junction bases: 3. The source is a human donor with multiple sclerosis. This chain connects TRBV29-1 to TRBJ1-5; 7 nucleotides line up with TRBD1. The specimen sequenced was CD4+ T cells from PBMCs. CDR3 sequence reads: CSVGGTDNQPQHF. As DNA, the CDR3 is TGCAGCGTTGGTGGGACAGACAATCAGCCCCAGCATTTT.